This TCR beta chain came from a study of T cells in Graves' hyperthyroidism and ophthalmopathy. Study-level information: Peripheral blood was collected at initial diagnosis, before any treatment.

Study-wide points: Blood also showed most of the thyroid clonotypes that were expanded above 0.001.

This clonotype was counted ten times or more. Its target is unknown. A patient was excluded if there was uncontrolled infection, other autoimmune disease, pregnancy or lactation. TCR beta CDR3 regions were amplified from RNA transcripts. Carried out on the TCR CDR3, a first-round RT-PCR used the HTBI primer set. A single record per CDR3 protein comes from TCRdb applying MiXCR to the multiplex PCR reads. The sample holds over 400,000 distinct CDR3 sequences, around a fifth seen once. The germline CDR1 and CDR2 sequences are SGHTA and FQGNSA. V was pared by 7 bases and J by 7 bases, with 10 bases between. The CDR3 loop spans 11 amino acids.

The sequenced material came from blood. The chain combines TRBV7-2 with TRBJ2-5; D not certain. The clonotype originates from an older woman with Graves' ophthalmopathy. The CDR3 DNA reads TGTGCCAGCACGTCAAGCCGGACCCAGTACTTC. Amino acids: CASTSSRTQYF.